This T cell receptor beta chain stems from a study of post-analysis software for immune sequencing data. About the research overall: The cohort encompassed relapsing-remitting, secondary progressive and progressive-relapsing multiple sclerosis disease courses. General observations from the study: Under the F measure, samples that were prepared in one batch clustered strongly together. When patients were compared with controls, about five TRBV segments were more frequent, TRBV5-6, TRBV5-1 and TRBV20-1 among them. Multiple sclerosis was associated with a significant reduction in normalized Chao1 diversity relative to controls.

Incorporated into the TCR beta cDNA libraries were unique molecular identifiers, which served to reduce PCR and sequencing biases. Using its own MiXCR run on the PCR reads, TCRdb lists one record per CDR3 protein. The sample yields approximately 260,000 distinct CDR3 sequences, 30% to 45% seen once. Of note for this clonotype: Its antigen remains unknown. A clone one base away is much larger, so this may be a read error.

The germline V gene encodes CDR1 SGHDN and CDR2 FVKESK. CDR3 size: 16 residues. The source of this sequence is a girl between 5 and 17 years old with multiple sclerosis. The rearrangement joins TRBV14 to TRBJ2-1; D is unclear. Sequencing input: blood. The DNA of the CDR3 is TGTACCAGCAGCCAAGAGTCTGGGCCCCCAGCGAATGAGCAGTTCTTC. It translates to CTSSQESGPPANEQFF.